This TCR beta chain was sequenced during a study of sequential checkpoint blockade in melanoma. As for the study in general: Maintenance nivolumab came after either treatment sequence.

Libraries were prepared by immunoSEQ multiplex PCR; TCRdb keeps only in-frame clonotypes and omits some of them. Of 15,000 to 20,000 clones detected, about 74% appear once; the ten largest clones hold 30% to 40%. The treatment: randomized to nivolumab then ipilimumab (arm A) or the reverse (arm B). The CDR3 is 20 residues long. V dropped 0 bases and J dropped 0; count of bases not matched to a gene: 11. CDR1 is LNHNV and CDR2 is YYDKDF in the germline V gene (reference sequence). The J gene is TRBJ2-2, the V gene TRBV15, with 9 bases that match TRBD2. This sequence originates from a human donor with melanoma. Sequences were derived from CD8+ T cells sorted from blood (inferred from file names), sampled from a patient given nivolumab and ipilimumab in sequence. CDR3 DNA sequence: TGTGCCACCAGCAGAGACACCCTACCCAGCGGGAGGACGAACACCGGGGAGCTGTTTTTT. Translating it yields CATSRDTLPSGRTNTGELFF.